Reported below is one T cell receptor (beta chain). This entry belongs to a study of blood T cell repertoires in COVID-19. Across the whole study: Donors in the United States, Italy and Spain gave samples during acute or convalescent COVID-19. The cDNA or gDNA used as material had been derived from T cells, B-cell-depleted T cells, or PBMCs.

As handled by the study authors: Quantification of nucleated cells was approximated via reference gene primer amplification. The repertoire was sequenced with immunoSEQ multiplex PCR; TCRdb's copy has only in-frame clones and lacks some. V and J calls and clone size are copied from that table; D and trimming were computed from the DNA. Of fewer than 110,000 clones in the sample, about 89% were seen once. Input material: peripheral blood. This sequence originates from a woman in her thirties with acute or convalescent COVID-19.

Written as DNA, the CDR3 is TGTGCCAGCAGCCCTAGACTAGCGGCCCTCTACGAGCAGTACTTC. Translating it yields CASSPRLAALYEQYF. The rearrangement joins TRBV11-3 to TRBJ2-7; 9 bases are a match to TRBD2. Germline lookup yields CDR1 SGHNT and CDR2 YENEEA. The CDR3 contains 15 residues. Germline trimming cut 5 bases from V and 3 bases from J; bases unmatched to any gene: 8. Using reference TRBV11-3 and TRBJ2-7 for the parts outside the CDR3, the full variable domain is EAGVVQSPRYKIIEKKQPVAFWCNPISGHNTLYWYLQNLGQGPELLIRYENEEAVDDSQLPKDRFSAERLKGVDSTLKIQPAELGDSAVYLCASSPRLAALYEQYFGPGTRLTVT.